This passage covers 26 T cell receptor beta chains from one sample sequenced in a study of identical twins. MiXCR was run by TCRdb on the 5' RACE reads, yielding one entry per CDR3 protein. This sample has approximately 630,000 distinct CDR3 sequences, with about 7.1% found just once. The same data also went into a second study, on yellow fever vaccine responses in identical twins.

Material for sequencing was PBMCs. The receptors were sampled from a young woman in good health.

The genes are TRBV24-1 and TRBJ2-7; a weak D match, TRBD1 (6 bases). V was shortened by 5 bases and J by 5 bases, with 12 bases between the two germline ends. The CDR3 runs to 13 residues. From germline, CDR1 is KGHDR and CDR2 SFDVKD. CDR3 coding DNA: TGTGCCACCAGTGCCTGGGGGCAGGACGAGCAGTACTTC. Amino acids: CATSAWGQDEQYF.

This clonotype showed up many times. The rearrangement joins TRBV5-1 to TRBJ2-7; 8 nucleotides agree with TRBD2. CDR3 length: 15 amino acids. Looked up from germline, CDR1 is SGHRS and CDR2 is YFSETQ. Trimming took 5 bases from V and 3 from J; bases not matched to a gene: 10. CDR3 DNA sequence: TGCGCCAGCAGTTATGACAGCGGGAGTATCTACGAGCAGTACTTC. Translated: CASSYDSGSIYEQYF.

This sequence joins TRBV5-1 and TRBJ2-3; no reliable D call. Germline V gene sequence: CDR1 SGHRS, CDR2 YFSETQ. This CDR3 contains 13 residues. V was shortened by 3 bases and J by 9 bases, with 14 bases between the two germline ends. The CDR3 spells CASSSVLSHTQYF. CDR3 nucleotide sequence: TGCGCCAGCAGCTCGGTCCTCAGCCACACGCAGTATTTT.

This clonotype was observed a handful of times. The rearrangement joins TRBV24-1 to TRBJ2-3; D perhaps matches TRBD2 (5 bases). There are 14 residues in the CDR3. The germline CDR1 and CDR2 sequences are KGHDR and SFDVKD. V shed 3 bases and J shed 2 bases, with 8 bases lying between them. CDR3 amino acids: CATSDLRDTDTQYF. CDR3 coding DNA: TGTGCCACCAGTGATCTCCGGGACACAGATACGCAGTATTTT.

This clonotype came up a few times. The CDR3 DNA is TGTGCCAGCAGCCTAGTACAGGGGAGTAACACTGAAGCTTTCTTT. Translated, it gives CASSLVQGSNTEAFF. The V call is TRBV6-1, the J call TRBJ1-1; 7 positions agree with TRBD1. CDR3 size: 15 residues. Germline V gene data show CDR1 as MNHNS and CDR2 as SASEGT. V lost 6 bases to trimming and J lost 2 bases; unmatched junction nucleotides: 9.

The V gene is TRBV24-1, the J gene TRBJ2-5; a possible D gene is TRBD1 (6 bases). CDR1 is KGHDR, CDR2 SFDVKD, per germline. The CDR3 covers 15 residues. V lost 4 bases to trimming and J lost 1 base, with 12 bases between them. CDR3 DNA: TGTGCCACCAGTGAACCCGGGACAAGCCAAGAGACCCAGTACTTC. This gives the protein CATSEPGTSQETQYF.

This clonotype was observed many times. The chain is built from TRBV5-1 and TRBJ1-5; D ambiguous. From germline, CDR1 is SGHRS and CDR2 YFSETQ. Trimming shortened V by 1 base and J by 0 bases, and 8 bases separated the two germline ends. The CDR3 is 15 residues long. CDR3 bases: TGCGCCAGCAGCTTGCAAGGGTATAGCAATCAGCCCCAGCATTTT. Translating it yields CASSLQGYSNQPQHF.

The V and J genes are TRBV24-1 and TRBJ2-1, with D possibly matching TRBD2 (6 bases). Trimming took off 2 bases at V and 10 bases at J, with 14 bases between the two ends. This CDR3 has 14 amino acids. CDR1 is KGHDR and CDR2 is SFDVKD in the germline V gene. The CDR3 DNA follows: TGTGCCACCAGTGATTCCGGGACTGCGGTAGAGCAGTTCTTC. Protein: CATSDSGTAVEQFF.

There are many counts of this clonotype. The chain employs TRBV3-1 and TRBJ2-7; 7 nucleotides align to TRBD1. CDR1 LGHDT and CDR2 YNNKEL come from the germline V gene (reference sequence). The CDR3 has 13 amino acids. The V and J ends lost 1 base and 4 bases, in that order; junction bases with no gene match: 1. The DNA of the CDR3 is TGTGCCAGCAGCCAAGGGGACAGTTACGAGCAGTACTTC. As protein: CASSQGDSYEQYF.

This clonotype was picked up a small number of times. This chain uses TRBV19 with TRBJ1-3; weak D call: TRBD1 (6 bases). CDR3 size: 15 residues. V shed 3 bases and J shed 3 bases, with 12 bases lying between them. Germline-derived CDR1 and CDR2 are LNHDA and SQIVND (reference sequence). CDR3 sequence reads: CASSIIPGVGNTIYF. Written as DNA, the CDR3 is TGTGCCAGTAGTATCATACCAGGGGTTGGAAACACCATATATTTT.

CDR3 sequence reads: CATITAGPLNYGYTF. The CDR3 bases are TGTGCCACCATTACCGCCGGGCCTCTGAACTATGGCTACACCTTC. The chain combines TRBV24-1 with TRBJ1-2; unclear D gene. The CDR3 is 15 amino acids. With 8 bases removed from V and 2 bases from J, the gap between germline ends came to 17 bases. Per germline, CDR1 KGHDR and CDR2 SFDVKD.

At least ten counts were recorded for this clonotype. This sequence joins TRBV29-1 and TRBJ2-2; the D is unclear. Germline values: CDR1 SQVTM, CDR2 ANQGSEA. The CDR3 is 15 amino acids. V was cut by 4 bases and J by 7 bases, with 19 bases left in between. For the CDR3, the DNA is TGCAGCGTTGGCCGCGTCCTGGCGAGTGGCGGGGAGCTGTTTTTT. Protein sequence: CSVGRVLASGGELFF.

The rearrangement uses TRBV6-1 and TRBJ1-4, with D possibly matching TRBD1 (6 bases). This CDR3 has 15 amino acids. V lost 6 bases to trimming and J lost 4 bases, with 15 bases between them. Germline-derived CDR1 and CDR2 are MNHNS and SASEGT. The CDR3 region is CASRLNRAFNEKLFF. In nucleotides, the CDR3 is TGTGCCAGCAGACTGAACAGGGCCTTTAATGAAAAACTGTTTTTT.

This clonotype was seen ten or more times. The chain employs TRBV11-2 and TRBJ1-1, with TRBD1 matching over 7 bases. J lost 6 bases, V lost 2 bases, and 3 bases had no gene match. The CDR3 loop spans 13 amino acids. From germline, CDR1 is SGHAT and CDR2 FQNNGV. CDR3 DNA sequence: TGTGCCAGCAGCTTAACAGGGGTTGCTGAAGCTTTCTTT. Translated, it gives CASSLTGVAEAFF.

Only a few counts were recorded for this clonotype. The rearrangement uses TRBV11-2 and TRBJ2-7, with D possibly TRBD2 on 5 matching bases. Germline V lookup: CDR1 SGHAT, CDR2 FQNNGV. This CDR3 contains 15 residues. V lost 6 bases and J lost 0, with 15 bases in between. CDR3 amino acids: CASRRAYGFSYEQYV. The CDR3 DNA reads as TGTGCCAGCAGGAGGGCCTATGGCTTCTCCTACGAGCAGTACGTC.

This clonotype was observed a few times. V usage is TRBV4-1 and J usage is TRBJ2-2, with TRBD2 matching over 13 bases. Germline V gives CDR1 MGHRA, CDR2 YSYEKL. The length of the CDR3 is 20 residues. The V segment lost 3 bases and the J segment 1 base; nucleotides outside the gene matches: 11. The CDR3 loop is CASSHLTSGRPHENTGELFF. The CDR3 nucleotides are TGCGCCAGCAGCCACCTGACTAGCGGGAGGCCCCATGAGAACACCGGGGAGCTGTTTTTT.

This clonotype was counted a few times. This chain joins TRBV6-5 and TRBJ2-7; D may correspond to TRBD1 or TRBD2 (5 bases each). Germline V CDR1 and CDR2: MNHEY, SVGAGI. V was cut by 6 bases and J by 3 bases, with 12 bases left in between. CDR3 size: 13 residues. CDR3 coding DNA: TGTGCCAGCAGCACGGGACCGAACTACGAGCAGTACGTC. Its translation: CASSTGPNYEQYV.

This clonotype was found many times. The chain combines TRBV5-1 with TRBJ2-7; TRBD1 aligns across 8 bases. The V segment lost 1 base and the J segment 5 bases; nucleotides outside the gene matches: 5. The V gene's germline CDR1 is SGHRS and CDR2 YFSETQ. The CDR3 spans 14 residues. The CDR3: CASSLSDRGDEQYV. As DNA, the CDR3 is TGCGCCAGCAGCTTGAGCGACAGGGGAGACGAGCAGTACGTC.

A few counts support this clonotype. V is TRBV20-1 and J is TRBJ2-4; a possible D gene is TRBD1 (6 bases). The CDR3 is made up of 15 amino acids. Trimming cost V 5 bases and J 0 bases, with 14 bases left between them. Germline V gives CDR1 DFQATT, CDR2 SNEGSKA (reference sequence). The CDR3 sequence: CSAFGDTLAKNIQYF. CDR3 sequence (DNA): TGCAGTGCTTTTGGGGACACACTAGCCAAAAACATTCAGTACTTC.

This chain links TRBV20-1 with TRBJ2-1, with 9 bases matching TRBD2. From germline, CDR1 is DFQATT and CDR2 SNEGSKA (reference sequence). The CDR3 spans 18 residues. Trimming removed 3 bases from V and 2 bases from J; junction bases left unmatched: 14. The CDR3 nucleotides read TGCAGTGCTAGCGACTCGGTATGGCGGGAGGGGACCTACAATGAGCAGTTCTTC. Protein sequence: CSASDSVWREGTYNEQFF.

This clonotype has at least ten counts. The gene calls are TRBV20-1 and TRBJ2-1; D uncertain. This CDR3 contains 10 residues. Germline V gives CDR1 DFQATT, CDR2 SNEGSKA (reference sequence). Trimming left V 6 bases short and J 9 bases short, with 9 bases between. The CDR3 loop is CSATSSEQFF. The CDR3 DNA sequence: TGCAGTGCCACGTCCAGTGAGCAGTTCTTC.

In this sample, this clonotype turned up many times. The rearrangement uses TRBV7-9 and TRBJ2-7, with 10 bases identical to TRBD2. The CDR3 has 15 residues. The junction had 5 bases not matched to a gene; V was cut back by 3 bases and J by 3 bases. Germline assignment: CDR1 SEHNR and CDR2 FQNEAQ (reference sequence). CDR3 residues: CASSLRTSGVYEQYF. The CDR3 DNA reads TGTGCCAGCAGCTTGAGGACTAGCGGAGTCTACGAGCAGTACTTC.

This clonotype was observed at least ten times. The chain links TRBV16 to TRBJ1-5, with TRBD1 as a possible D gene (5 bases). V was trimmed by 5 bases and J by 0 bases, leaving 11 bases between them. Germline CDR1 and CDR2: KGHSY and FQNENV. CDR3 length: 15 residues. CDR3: CASSYSGNSNQPQHF. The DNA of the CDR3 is TGTGCCAGCAGCTACTCAGGGAATAGCAATCAGCCCCAGCATTTT. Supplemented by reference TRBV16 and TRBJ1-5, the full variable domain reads GEEVAQTPKHLVRGEGQKAKLYCAPIKGHSYVFWYQQVLKNEFKFLISFQNENVFDETGMPKERFSAKCLPNSPCSLEIQATKLEDSAVYFCASSYSGNSNQPQHFGDGTRLSIL.

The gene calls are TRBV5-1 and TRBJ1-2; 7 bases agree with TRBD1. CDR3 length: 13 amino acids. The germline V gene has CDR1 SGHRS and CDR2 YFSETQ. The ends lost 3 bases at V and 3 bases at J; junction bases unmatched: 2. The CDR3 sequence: CASSSGQHYGYTF. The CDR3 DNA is TGCGCCAGCAGCTCGGGACAGCACTATGGCTACACCTTC.

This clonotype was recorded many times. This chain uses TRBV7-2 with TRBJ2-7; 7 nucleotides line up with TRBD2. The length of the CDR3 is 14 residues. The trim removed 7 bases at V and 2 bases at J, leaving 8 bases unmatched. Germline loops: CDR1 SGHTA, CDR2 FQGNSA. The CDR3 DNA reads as TGTGCCAGCAAAGCGGAGCGGGGACCCTACGAGCAGTACTTC. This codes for CASKAERGPYEQYF.

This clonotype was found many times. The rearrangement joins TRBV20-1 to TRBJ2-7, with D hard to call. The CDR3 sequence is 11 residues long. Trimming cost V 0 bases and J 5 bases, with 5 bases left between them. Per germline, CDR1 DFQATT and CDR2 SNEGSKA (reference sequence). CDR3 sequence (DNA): TGCAGTGCTAGAGATGGGAACGAGCAGTACGTC. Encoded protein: CSARDGNEQYV.